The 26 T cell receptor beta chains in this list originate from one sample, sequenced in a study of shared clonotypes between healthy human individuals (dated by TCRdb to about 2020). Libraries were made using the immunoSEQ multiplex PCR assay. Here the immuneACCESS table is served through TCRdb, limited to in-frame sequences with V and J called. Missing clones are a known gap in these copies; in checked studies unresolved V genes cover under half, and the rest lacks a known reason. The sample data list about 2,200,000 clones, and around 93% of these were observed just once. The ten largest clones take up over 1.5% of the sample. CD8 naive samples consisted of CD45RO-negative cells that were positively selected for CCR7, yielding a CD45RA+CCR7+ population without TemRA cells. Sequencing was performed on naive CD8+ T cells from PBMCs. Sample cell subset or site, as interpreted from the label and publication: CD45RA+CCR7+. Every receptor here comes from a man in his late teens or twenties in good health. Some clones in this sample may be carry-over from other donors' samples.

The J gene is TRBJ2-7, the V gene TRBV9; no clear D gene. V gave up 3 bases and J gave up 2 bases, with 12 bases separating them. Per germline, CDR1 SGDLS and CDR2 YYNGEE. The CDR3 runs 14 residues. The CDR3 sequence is CASSADPGAYEQYF. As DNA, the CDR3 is TGTGCCAGCAGCGCCGACCCGGGTGCCTACGAGCAGTACTTC.

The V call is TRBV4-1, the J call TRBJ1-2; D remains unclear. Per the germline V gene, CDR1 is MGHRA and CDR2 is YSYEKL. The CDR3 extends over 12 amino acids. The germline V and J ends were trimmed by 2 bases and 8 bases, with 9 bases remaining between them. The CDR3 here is CASSQHGLGYTF. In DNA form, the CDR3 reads TGCGCCAGCAGCCAACACGGGTTGGGCTACACCTTC.

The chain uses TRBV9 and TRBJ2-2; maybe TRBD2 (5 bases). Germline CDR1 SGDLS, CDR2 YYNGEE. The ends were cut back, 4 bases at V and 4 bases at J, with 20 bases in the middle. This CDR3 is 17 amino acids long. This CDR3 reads CASSLGPLASFTGELFF. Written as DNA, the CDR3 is TGTGCCAGCAGCCTGGGCCCCCTAGCCTCCTTCACCGGGGAGCTGTTTTTT.

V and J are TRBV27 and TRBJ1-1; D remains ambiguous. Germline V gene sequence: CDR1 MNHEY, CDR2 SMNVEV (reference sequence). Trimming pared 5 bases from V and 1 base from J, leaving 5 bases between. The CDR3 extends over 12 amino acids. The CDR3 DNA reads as TGTGCCAGCAGTGAAAGGAACACTGAAGCTTTCTTT. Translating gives CASSERNTEAFF.

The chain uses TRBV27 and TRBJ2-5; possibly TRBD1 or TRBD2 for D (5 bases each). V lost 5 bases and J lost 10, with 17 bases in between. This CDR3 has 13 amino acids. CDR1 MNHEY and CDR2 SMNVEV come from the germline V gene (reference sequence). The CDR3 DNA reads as TGTGCCAGCAGTGCCCGCCTGGGGGTTGGCCAGTACTTC. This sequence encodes CASSARLGVGQYF.

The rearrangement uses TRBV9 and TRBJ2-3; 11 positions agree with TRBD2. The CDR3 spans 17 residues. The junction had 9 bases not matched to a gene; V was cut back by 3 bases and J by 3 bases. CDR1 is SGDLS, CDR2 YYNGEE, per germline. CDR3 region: CASSDNIAGGPTDTQYF. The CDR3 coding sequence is TGTGCCAGCAGCGACAACATAGCGGGAGGGCCGACAGATACGCAGTATTTT.

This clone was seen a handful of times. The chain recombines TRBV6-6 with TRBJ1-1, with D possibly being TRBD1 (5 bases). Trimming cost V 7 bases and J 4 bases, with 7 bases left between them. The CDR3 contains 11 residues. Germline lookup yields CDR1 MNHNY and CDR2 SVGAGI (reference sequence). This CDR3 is CASTQGTEAFF. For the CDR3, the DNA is TGTGCCAGCACTCAGGGCACTGAAGCTTTCTTT.

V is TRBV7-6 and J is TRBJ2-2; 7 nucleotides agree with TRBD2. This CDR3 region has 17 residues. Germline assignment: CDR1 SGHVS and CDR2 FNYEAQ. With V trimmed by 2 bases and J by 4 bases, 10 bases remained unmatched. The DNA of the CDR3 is TGTGCCAGCAGCTTACCCCAGCGGGAATGGGGCACCGGGGAGCTGTTTTTT. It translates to CASSLPQREWGTGELFF.

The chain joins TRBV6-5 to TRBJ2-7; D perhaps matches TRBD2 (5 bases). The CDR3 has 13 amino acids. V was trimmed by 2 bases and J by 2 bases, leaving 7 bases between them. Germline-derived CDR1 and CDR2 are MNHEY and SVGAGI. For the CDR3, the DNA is TGTGCCAGCAGTTACGGGAGCACCTACGAGCAGTACTTC. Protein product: CASSYGSTYEQYF.

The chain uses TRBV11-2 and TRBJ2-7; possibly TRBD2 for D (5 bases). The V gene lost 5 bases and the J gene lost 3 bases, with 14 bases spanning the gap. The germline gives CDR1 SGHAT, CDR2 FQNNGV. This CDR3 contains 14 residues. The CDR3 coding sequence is TGTGCCAGCAGCCCCTTCGACTATCACTACGAGCAGTACTTC. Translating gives CASSPFDYHYEQYF.

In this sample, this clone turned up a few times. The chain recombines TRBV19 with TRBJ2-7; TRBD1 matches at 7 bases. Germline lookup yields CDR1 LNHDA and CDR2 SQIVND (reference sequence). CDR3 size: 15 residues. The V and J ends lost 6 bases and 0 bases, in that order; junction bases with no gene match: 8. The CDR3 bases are TGTGCCAGTAGCCCCGGACAGGAGAGCTCCTACGAGCAGTACTTC. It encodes CASSPGQESSYEQYF.

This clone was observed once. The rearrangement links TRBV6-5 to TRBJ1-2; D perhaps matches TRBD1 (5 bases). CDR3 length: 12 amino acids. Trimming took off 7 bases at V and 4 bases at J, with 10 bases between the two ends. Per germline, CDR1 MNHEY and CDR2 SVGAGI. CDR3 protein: CASTLGGYGYTF. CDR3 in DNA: TGTGCCAGCACCCTTGGGGGCTATGGCTACACCTTC.

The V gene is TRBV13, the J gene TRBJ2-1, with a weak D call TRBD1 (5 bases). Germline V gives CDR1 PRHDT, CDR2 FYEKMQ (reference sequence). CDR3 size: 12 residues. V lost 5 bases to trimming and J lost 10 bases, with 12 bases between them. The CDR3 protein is CASSLTPGEQFF. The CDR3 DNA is TGTGCCAGCAGCCTGACCCCAGGGGAGCAGTTCTTC.

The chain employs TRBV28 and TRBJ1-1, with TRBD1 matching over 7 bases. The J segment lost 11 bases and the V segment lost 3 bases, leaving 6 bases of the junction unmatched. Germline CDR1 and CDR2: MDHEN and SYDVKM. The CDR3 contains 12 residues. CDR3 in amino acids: CASSFPGGDAFF. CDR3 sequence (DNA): TGTGCCAGCAGTTTCCCAGGGGGGGACGCTTTCTTT.

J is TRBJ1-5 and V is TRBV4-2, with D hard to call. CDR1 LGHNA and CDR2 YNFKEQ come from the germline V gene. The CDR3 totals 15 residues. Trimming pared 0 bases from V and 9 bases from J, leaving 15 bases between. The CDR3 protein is CASSQDDRAERPQHF. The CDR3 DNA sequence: TGTGCCAGCAGCCAAGATGACCGGGCGGAACGGCCCCAGCATTTT.

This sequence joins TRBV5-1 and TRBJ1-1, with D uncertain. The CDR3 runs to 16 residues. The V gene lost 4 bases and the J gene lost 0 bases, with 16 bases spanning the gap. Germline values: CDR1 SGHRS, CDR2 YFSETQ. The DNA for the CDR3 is TGCGCCAGCAGCCCCGGGGAGCGCTTTATGAACACTGAAGCTTTCTTT. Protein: CASSPGERFMNTEAFF.

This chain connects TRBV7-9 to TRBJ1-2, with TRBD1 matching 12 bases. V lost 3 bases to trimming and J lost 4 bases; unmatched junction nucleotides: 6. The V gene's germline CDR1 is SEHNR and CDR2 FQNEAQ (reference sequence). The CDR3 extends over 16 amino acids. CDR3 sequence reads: CASSLKRDRGLYGYTF. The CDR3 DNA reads TGTGCCAGCAGCTTGAAAAGGGACAGGGGGCTCTATGGCTACACCTTC.

DNA of the CDR3: TGTGCCACCAGCAGAGAGCTGAATCAGCCCCAGCATTTT. It specifies CATSRELNQPQHF. J is TRBJ1-5 and V is TRBV15; no clear D. CDR3 size: 13 residues. Trimming pared 0 bases from V and 4 bases from J, leaving 4 bases between. CDR1 and CDR2 from the germline V gene are LNHNV and YYDKDF (reference sequence).

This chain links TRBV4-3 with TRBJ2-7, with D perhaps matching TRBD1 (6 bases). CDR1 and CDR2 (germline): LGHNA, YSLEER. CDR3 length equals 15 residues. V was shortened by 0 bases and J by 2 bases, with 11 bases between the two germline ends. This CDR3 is CASSQELRGTYEQYF. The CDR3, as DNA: TGCGCCAGCAGCCAAGAATTAAGGGGGACCTACGAGCAGTACTTC.

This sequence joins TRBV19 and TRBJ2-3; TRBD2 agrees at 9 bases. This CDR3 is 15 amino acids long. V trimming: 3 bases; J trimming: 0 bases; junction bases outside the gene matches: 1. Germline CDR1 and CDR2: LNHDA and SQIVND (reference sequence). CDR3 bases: TGTGCCAGTAGTATGACTAGCGGTAGCACAGATACGCAGTATTTT. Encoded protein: CASSMTSGSTDTQYF.

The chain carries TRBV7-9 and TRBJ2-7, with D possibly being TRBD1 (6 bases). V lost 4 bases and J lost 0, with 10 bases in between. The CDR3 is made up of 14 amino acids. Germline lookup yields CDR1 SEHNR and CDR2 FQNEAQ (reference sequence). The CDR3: CASSSGDASYEQYF. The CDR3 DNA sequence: TGTGCCAGCAGCTCAGGGGACGCCTCCTACGAGCAGTACTTC.

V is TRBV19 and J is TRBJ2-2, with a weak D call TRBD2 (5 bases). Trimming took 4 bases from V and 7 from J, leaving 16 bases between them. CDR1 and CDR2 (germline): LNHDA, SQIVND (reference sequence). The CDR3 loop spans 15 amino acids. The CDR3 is CASSNSRAAVGELFF. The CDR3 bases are TGTGCCAGTAGTAACTCGCGGGCGGCAGTCGGGGAGCTGTTTTTT.

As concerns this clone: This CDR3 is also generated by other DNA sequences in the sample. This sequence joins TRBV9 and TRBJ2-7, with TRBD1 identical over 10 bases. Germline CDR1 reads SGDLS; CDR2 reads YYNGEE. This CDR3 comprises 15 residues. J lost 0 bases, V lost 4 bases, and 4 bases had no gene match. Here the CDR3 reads CASSPRTGGSYEQYF. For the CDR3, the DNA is TGTGCCAGCAGCCCGCGGACAGGGGGCTCCTACGAGCAGTACTTC.

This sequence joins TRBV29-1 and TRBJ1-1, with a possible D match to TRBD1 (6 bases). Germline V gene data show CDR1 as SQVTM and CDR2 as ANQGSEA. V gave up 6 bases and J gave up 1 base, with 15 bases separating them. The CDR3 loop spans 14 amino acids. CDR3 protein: CSVEGGDTNTEAFF. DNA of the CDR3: TGCAGCGTCGAGGGGGGGGACACGAACACTGAAGCTTTCTTT.

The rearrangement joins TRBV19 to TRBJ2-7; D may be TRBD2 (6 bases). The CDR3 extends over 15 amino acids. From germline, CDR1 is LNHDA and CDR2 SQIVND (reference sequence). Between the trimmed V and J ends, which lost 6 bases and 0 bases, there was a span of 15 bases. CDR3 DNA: TGTGCCAGTAGCCCCCGGGACTTGGGCTCCTACGAGCAGTACTTC. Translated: CASSPRDLGSYEQYF.

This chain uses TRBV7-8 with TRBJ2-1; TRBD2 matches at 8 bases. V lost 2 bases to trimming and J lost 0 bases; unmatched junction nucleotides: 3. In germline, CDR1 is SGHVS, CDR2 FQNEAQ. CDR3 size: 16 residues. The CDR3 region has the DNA TGTGCCAGCAGCTTATTAGCGGGAAGCTCCTACAATGAGCAGTTCTTC. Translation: CASSLLAGSSYNEQFF.